The T cell receptor (beta chain) under discussion was sequenced for a study of T cells in Graves' hyperthyroidism and ophthalmopathy. Amplification of TCR beta CDR3 regions used RNA as the template. An initial round of RT-PCR targeting the TCR CDR3 relied on the HTBI primer set. One entry per CDR3 protein results from TCRdb running MiXCR on the multiplex PCR reads. The profile covers hundreds of thousands of distinct CDR3 sequences, with roughly 22% appearing a single time and under 55% taken by the ten largest. The CDR3 is made up of 15 amino acids. Looked up from germline, CDR1 is MNHEY and CDR2 is SMNVEV (reference sequence). Trimming removed 5 bases at V and 4 bases at J, with 14 bases between.

The gene calls are TRBV27 and TRBJ2-2; possible D gene TRBD2, 6 bases. The material sequenced was blood. The TCR sequence derives from a woman in her 70s with Graves' ophthalmopathy. The chain's CDR3 is CASSPAGLITGELFF. CDR3 DNA: TGTGCCAGCAGTCCGGCGGGGTTGATCACCGGGGAGCTGTTTTTT.